The next 7 T cell receptor beta chains were all read from a single sample in a study of post-analysis software for immune sequencing data. TCR beta cDNA libraries had unique molecular identifiers. TCRdb passed the PCR reads through MiXCR, listing each CDR3 protein once. The top ten hold around an eighth of the sample, which has around 440,000 distinct CDR3 sequences, roughly 45% seen once. Study results and caveats: In patients, TRBV5-6, TRBV5-1 and TRBV20-1 belonged to roughly five TRBV segments found more frequently than in controls.

These receptors' antigens are unknown. Sample: blood. The receptor set was obtained from a girl between 5 and 17 years old with multiple sclerosis.

CDR3 residues: CASSLTGVEQYF. The DNA of the CDR3 is TGTGCCAGCAGCTTGACAGGGGTTGAGCAGTACTTC. The chain employs TRBV7-9 and TRBJ2-7; 8 bases are a match to TRBD1. V lost 3 bases and J lost 7; bases outside the gene matches: 2. The CDR3 contains 12 residues. Germline assignment: CDR1 SEHNR and CDR2 FQNEAQ (reference sequence). Full variable domain (remainder filled in from reference TRBV7-9 and TRBJ2-7): DTGVSQNPRHKITKRGQNVTFRCDPISEHNRLYWYRQTLGQGPEFLTYFQNEAQLEKSRLLSDRFSAERPKGSFSTLEIQRTEQGDSAMYLCASSLTGVEQYFGPGTRLTVT.

The rearrangement uses TRBV7-2 and TRBJ1-2; D unresolved. The CDR3 contains 14 residues. V lost 0 bases, J lost 2 bases, and 7 bases lay in between. CDR1 is SGHTA and CDR2 is FQGNSA in the germline V gene. The CDR3 DNA is TGTGCCAGCAGCTTAGCGCGACGGAACTATGGCTACACCTTC. Protein sequence: CASSLARRNYGYTF.

The rearrangement joins TRBV12-3 or TRBV12-4 to TRBJ2-1; perhaps TRBD2 as D (6 bases). The germline V and J ends were trimmed by 5 bases and 6 bases, with 17 bases remaining between them. The CDR3 totals 15 residues. The chain's CDR3 is CASSLTRRALNEQFF. The CDR3 bases are TGTGCCAGCAGTCTGACACGGAGGGCCCTCAATGAGCAGTTCTTC.

The chain carries TRBV10-1 and TRBJ2-3; 14 bases are a match to TRBD2. This CDR3 comprises 18 residues. From germline, CDR1 is WNHNN and CDR2 SYGVQD (reference sequence). The V gene end was trimmed by 2 bases and the J gene end by 4 bases; junction bases not matched to a gene: 8. The CDR3 region is CASSEVGLAGGLPDTQYF. The CDR3 DNA sequence: TGCGCCAGCAGTGAGGTCGGACTAGCGGGAGGTTTGCCAGATACGCAGTATTTT.

This clonotype was picked up a small number of times. The V call is TRBV4-2, the J call TRBJ2-2; 13 bases match TRBD2. This CDR3 spans 15 amino acids. V shed 4 bases and J 7 bases; nucleotides not matched to a gene: 3. Germline V gene lookup returns CDR1 LGHNA and CDR2 YNFKEQ. DNA for the CDR3: TGTGCCAGCAGCCTTTGGACTAGCGGGAGCGGGGAGCTGTTTTTT. This gives the protein CASSLWTSGSGELFF.

Only a few counts were recorded for this clonotype. V is TRBV7-2 and J is TRBJ2-7; 7 positions match TRBD2. The CDR3 covers 15 residues. CDR1 is SGHTA, CDR2 FQGNSA, per germline. V lost 4 bases and J lost 3; bases outside the gene matches: 9. For the CDR3, the DNA is TGTGCCAGCAGCTCAGGGAGGGAGGGGTTCTACGAGCAGTACTTC. Translating it yields CASSSGREGFYEQYF.

This clonotype was picked up a small number of times. The rearrangement links TRBV20-1 to TRBJ2-7; no clear D gene. CDR3 size: 11 residues. V lost 3 bases, J lost 2 bases, and 5 bases lay in between. CDR1 is DFQATT, CDR2 SNEGSKA, per germline (reference sequence). The CDR3 here is CSASRTYEQYF. The CDR3 nucleotides are TGCAGTGCTAGCAGAACCTACGAGCAGTACTTC.